This T cell receptor (beta chain) appears in the sequencing data of a study of cytomegalovirus exposure and HLA in healthy donors. The overall study: When over 300 donors were genotyped, approximately 80% of them were found to fall in the Caucasian-associated ancestry cluster. Study-wide results and limits: TCR beta chain V- and J-gene trimming was linked, in a later analysis, to a missense variant in DCLRE1C. Later work found most CMV-associated TCR beta chains apparently HLA-restricted.

Both 60 Vbeta primers and 13 Jbeta primers went into the PCR. Sequencing was performed with immunoSEQ multiplex PCR; in TCRdb, only in-frame clones are kept and a portion is missing. The table shows approximately 150,000 clones, with 80% to 85% occurring only once. Concerning this clone: Its antigen is unknown.

All the people who gave samples were healthy bone marrow donors. This TCR came from a woman in her twenties or thirties in good health and CMV-seronegative. Sequenced material: PBMCs.

The CDR3 bases are TGTGCCATCACCCGGGACATCTTTAGGGCTTTCTTT. Encoded protein: CAITRDIFRAFF. The V and J genes are TRBV10-3 and TRBJ1-1, with D tentatively TRBD1 (6 bases). The CDR3 length is 12 residues. Germline V gene data show CDR1 as ENHRY and CDR2 as SYGVKD. Trimming took 7 bases from V and 11 from J, leaving 17 bases between them.